This entry is about one T cell receptor beta chain. The target antigen is unknown. This entry comes from a study of T cell repertoires in aging, cancer and after chemotherapy. Notes on the study in general: In cancer patients, declining TCR diversity with age involved lost richness and lost evenness.

Trimming at V came to 3 bases and at J to 0 bases, leaving 1 base not matched to a gene. Germline V gene sequence: CDR1 LNHDA, CDR2 SQIVND (reference sequence). CDR3 length: 14 amino acids. TRB rearrangements spanning V, D and J were amplified using mixed TRB-A/B primers. One entry per CDR3 protein results from TCRdb running MiXCR on the multiplex PCR reads. The repertoire holds 5,000 to 7,000 distinct CDR3 sequences, under 40% seen once, with roughly 50% in the top ten. TCR beta rearrangements were amplified from peripheral blood genomic DNA. The sequencing input was blood. The chain links TRBV19 to TRBJ2-5, with 7 bases lining up with TRBD2. This clonotype originated in a human donor with a blood cancer. The CDR3 nucleotides are TGTGCCAGTAGTATGGGAGGGTACCAAGAGACCCAGTACTTC. Translating it yields CASSMGGYQETQYF.